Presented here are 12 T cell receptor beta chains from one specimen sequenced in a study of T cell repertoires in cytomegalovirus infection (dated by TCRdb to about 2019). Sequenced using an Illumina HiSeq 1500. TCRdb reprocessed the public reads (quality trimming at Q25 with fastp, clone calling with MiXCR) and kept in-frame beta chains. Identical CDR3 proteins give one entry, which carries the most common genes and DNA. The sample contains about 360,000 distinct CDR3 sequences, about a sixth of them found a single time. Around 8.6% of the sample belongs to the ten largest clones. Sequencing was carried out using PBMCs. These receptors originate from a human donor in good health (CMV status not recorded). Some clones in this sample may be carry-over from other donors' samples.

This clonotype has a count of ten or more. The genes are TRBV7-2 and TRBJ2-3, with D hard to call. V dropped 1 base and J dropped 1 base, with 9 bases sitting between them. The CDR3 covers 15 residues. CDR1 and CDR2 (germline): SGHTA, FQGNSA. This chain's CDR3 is CASSLGSGRTDTQYF. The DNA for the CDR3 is TGTGCCAGCAGCTTAGGCTCGGGCCGCACAGATACGCAGTATTTT.

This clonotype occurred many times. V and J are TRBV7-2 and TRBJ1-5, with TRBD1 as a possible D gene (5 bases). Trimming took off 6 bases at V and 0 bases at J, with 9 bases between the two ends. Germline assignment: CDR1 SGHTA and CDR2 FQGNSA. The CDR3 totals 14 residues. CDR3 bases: TGTGCCAGCAGTACGGACATTAGCAATCAGCCCCAGCATTTT. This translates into CASSTDISNQPQHF. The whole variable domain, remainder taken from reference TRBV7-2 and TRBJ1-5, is GAGVSQSPSNKVTEKGKDVELRCDPISGHTALYWYRQSLGQGLEFLIYFQGNSAPDKSGLPSDRFSAERTGGSVSTLTIQRTQQEDSAVYLCASSTDISNQPQHFGDGTRLSIL.

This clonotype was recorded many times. The CDR3 here is CASSHKRTSGRVGEETQYF. As DNA, the CDR3 is TGTGCCAGCAGCCACAAGAGGACTAGCGGGAGGGTAGGGGAAGAGACCCAGTACTTC. V is TRBV7-2 and J is TRBJ2-5; 15 nucleotides match TRBD2. After removal of 5 bases from V and 3 bases from J, the junction contained 13 bases not matched to a gene. CDR1 and CDR2 from the germline V gene are SGHTA and FQGNSA. The CDR3 consists of 19 residues.

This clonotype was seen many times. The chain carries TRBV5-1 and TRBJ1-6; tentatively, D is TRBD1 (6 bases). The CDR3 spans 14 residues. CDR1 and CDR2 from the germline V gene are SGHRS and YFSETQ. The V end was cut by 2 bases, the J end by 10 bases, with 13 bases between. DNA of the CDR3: TGCGCCAGCAGCTTTGGGACACCTTCATCACCCCTCCACTTT. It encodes CASSFGTPSSPLHF.

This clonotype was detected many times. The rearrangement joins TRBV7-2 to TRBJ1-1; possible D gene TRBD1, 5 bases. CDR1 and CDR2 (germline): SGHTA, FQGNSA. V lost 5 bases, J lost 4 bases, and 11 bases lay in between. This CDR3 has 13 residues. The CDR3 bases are TGTGCCAGCAGCAAAAGGGGATCCACTGAAGCTTTCTTT. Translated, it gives CASSKRGSTEAFF.

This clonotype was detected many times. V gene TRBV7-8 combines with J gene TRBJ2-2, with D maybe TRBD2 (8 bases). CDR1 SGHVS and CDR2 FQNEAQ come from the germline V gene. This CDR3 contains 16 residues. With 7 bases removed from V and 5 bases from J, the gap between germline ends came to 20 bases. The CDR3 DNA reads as TGTGCCAGCATTCCGGGAGGGGGCGCAGGGACCGGGGAGCTGTTTTTT. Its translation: CASIPGGGAGTGELFF.

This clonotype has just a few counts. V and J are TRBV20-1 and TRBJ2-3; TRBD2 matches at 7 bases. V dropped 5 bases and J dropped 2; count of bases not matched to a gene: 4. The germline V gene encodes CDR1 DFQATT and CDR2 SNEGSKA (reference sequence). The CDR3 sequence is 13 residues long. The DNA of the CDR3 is TGCAGTGCTGACGGGGGGAACACAGATACGCAGTATTTT. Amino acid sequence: CSADGGNTDTQYF.

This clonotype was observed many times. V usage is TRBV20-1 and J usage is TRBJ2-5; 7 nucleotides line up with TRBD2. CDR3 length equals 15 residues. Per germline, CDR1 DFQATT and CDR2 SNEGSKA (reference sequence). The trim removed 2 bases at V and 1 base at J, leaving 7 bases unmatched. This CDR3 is CSARSLAAIQETQYF. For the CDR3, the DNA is TGCAGTGCTAGATCTCTAGCGGCAATCCAAGAGACCCAGTACTTC.

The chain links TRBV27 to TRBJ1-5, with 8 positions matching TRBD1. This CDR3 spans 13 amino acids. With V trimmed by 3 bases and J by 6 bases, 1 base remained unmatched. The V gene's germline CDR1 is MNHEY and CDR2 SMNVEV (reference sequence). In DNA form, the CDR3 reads TGTGCCAGCAGTTTCGACAGGGGTCAGCCCCAGCATTTT. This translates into CASSFDRGQPQHF.

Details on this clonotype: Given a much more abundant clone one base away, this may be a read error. As DNA, the CDR3 is TGTGCCAGCAGCCTCCTCGGGATAGCGGGGGGCTGGGGAGAGACCCAGTACTTC. Its translation: CASSLLGIAGGWGETQYF. The rearrangement links TRBV7-2 to TRBJ2-5, with TRBD2 identical over 10 bases. This CDR3 spans 18 amino acids. V shed 5 bases and J 4 bases; nucleotides not matched to a gene: 16. From germline, CDR1 is SGHTA and CDR2 FQGNSA. Complete variable domain (other parts from reference TRBV7-2 and TRBJ2-5): GAGVSQSPSNKVTEKGKDVELRCDPISGHTALYWYRQSLGQGLEFLIYFQGNSAPDKSGLPSDRFSAERTGGSVSTLTIQRTQQEDSAVYLCASSLLGIAGGWGETQYFGPGTRLLVL.

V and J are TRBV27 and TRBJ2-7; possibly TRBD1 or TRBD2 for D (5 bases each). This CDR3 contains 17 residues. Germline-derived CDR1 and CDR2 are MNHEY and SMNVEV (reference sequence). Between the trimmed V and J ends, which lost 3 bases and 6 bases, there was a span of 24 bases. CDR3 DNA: TGTGCCAGCAGTTTCCTCAGCCAAGGTGGCGAGGGGAGCGAGCAGTACTTC. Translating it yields CASSFLSQGGEGSEQYF.

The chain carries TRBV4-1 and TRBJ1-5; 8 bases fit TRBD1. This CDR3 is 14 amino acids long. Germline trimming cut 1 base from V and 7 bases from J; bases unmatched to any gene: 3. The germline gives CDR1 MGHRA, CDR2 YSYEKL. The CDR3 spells CASSQVAGGQPQHF. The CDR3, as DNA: TGCGCCAGCAGCCAAGTGGCAGGGGGCCAGCCCCAGCATTTT.